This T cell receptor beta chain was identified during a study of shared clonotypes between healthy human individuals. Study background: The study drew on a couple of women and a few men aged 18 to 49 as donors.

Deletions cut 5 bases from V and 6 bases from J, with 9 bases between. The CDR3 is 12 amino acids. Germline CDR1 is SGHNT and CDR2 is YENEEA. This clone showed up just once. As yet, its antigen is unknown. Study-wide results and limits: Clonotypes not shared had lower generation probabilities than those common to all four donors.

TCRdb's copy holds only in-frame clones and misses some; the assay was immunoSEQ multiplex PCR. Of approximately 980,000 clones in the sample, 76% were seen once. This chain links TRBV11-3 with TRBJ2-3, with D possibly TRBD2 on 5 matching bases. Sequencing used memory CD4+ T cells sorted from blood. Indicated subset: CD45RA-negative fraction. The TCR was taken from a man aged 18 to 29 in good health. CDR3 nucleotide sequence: TGTGCCAGCAGCAGAGCGGAGGATACGCAGTATTTT. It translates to CASSRAEDTQYF.